The 21 T cell receptor beta chains given below trace back to one sample, sequenced in a study of blood T cell repertoires in COVID-19. Profiled with immunoSEQ multiplex PCR; TCRdb holds only in-frame clones, not every one. The data hold around 140,000 clones, with approximately 79% observed a single time. The sequencing input was PBMCs or T cells enriched from blood (not recorded which). These receptors originate from a man aged 40-49 years with acute COVID-19.

The chain is built from TRBV12-3 or TRBV12-4 and TRBJ2-5; tentatively, D is TRBD1 (6 bases). CDR3 length: 13 amino acids. The ends were cut back, 8 bases at V and 6 bases at J, with 16 bases in the middle. CDR3 sequence reads: CASVTNREQTQYF. In DNA form, the CDR3 reads TGTGCCAGCGTAACCAACAGGGAACAGACCCAGTACTTC.

This rearrangement joins TRBV3-1 (or the pseudogene TRBV3-2) to TRBJ2-5; tentative D call: TRBD2 (6 bases). V lost 6 bases and J lost 5, with 19 bases in between. The CDR3 loop spans 15 amino acids. The germline gives CDR1 LGHDT, CDR2 YNNKEL (reference sequence). CDR3 sequence reads: CASSPPGLSTETQYF. The CDR3 DNA is TGTGCCAGCAGTCCCCCGGGACTCTCTACGGAGACCCAGTACTTC.

V gene TRBV5-1 combines with J gene TRBJ1-3, with D tentatively TRBD1 (6 bases). Trimming stripped 4 bases from V and 4 bases from J, with 12 bases between. Germline values: CDR1 SGHRS, CDR2 YFSETQ. The CDR3 runs 14 residues. CDR3 bases: TGCGCCAGCAGCGCCTCAGGGGCAGGAAACACCATATATTTT. Residues: CASSASGAGNTIYF.

This chain uses TRBV6-5 with TRBJ2-3, with 7 bases matching TRBD1. Germline values: CDR1 MNHEY, CDR2 SVGAGI. V trimming: 2 bases; J trimming: 8 bases; junction bases outside the gene matches: 10. This CDR3 is 15 amino acids long. CDR3 region: CASSYTGQALGTQYF. DNA for the CDR3: TGTGCCAGCAGTTACACAGGACAGGCGCTGGGTACGCAGTATTTT.

The J gene is TRBJ2-2, the V gene TRBV20-1; 11 positions agree with TRBD2. Trimming at V came to 3 bases and at J to 0 bases, leaving 15 bases not matched to a gene. The CDR3 consists of 20 residues. Germline-derived CDR1 and CDR2 are DFQATT and SNEGSKA (reference sequence). CDR3 DNA sequence: TGCAGTGCTAGTGGGTGGGGGACTAGCGGTACGCGTTCGAACACCGGGGAGCTGTTTTTT. This gives the protein CSASGWGTSGTRSNTGELFF.

This chain uses TRBV7-8 with TRBJ2-7; 12 positions match TRBD1. CDR1 is SGHVS and CDR2 is FQNEAQ in the germline V gene. CDR3 length: 13 amino acids. The V and J ends lost 5 bases and 6 bases, in that order; junction bases with no gene match: 2. CDR3 DNA: TGTGCCAGCAGCCGGGACAGGGGGCGCGAGCAGTACTTC. Its protein product is CASSRDRGREQYF.

The chain has TRBV5-5 and TRBJ2-2; D perhaps matches TRBD1 (5 bases). There are 14 residues in the CDR3. Germline V gene sequence: CDR1 SGHKS, CDR2 YYEKEE (reference sequence). V was shortened by 2 bases and J by 1 base, with 6 bases between the two germline ends. CDR3 sequence reads: CASSFTGNTGELFF. In DNA, the CDR3 is TGTGCCAGCAGCTTCACAGGGAACACCGGGGAGCTGTTTTTT.

The chain recombines TRBV19 with TRBJ2-1; 13 bases are shared with TRBD2. The CDR3 is 16 amino acids. V lost 5 bases to trimming and J lost 8 bases; unmatched junction nucleotides: 9. The V gene's germline CDR1 is LNHDA and CDR2 SQIVND (reference sequence). The CDR3 loop is CASSSRTSGRGDEQFF. CDR3 sequence (DNA): TGTGCCAGTAGTTCCCGGACTAGCGGGAGAGGCGATGAGCAGTTCTTC.

The chain links TRBV9 to TRBJ1-6; 7 nucleotides match TRBD1. Germline CDR1 SGDLS, CDR2 YYNGEE. CDR3 size: 14 residues. With 4 bases clipped from V and 6 bases from J, the junction kept 4 bases outside the gene matches. The CDR3 is CASSIQGSNSPLHF. Written as DNA, the CDR3 is TGTGCCAGCAGCATACAGGGGTCTAATTCACCCCTCCACTTT.

The V call is TRBV5-5, the J call TRBJ1-3, with a weak D call TRBD1 (5 bases). CDR1 SGHKS and CDR2 YYEKEE come from the germline V gene (reference sequence). The CDR3 is 14 residues long. V lost 4 bases and J 2 bases, leaving 10 bases between the germline ends. As DNA, the CDR3 is TGTGCCAGCAGCCCACAGGTCACTGGAAACACCATATATTTT. It specifies CASSPQVTGNTIYF. Complete variable domain (other parts from reference TRBV5-5 and TRBJ1-3): DAGVTQSPTHLIKTRGQQVTLRCSPISGHKSVSWYQQVLGQGPQFIFQYYEKEERGRGNFPDRFSARQFPNYSSELNVNALLLGDSALYLCASSPQVTGNTIYFGEGSWLTVV.

This clone was picked up a small number of times. The chain joins TRBV28 to TRBJ1-2, with 8 bases fitting TRBD1. There are 13 residues in the CDR3. Trimming removed 5 bases from V and 4 bases from J; junction bases left unmatched: 3. In germline, CDR1 is MDHEN, CDR2 SYDVKM. CDR3 protein: CASSQGARYGYTF. The CDR3 bases are TGTGCCAGCAGTCAGGGGGCGCGCTATGGCTACACCTTC.

The chain uses TRBV3-1 (or the pseudogene TRBV3-2) and TRBJ2-5; a possible D gene is TRBD2 (5 bases). In germline, CDR1 is LGHDT, CDR2 YNNKEL (reference sequence). V gave up 4 bases and J gave up 3 bases, with 18 bases separating them. The CDR3 totals 16 residues. For the CDR3, the DNA is TGTGCCAGCAGCCTTTCAAGGGAGTCGCCTGAAGAGACCCAGTACTTC. Its translation is CASSLSRESPEETQYF.

A note on this clone: One end of the junction varies from germline; a read error may be responsible. The rearrangement uses TRBV7-7 and TRBJ2-2; tentatively, D is TRBD1 (5 bases). There are 16 residues in the CDR3. Germline assignment: CDR1 SSHAT and CDR2 FNYEAQ (reference sequence). As DNA, the CDR3 is TGTGCTAGCAGGTCTTCCCCAGGGTTGTCCGCCGGGGAGCTGTTTTTT. Its protein product is CASRSSPGLSAGELFF.

This chain links TRBV3-1 (or the pseudogene TRBV3-2) with TRBJ2-2, with 7 bases lining up with TRBD1. J was trimmed by 4 bases and V by 4 bases; bases with no gene match: 9. CDR1 LGHDT and CDR2 YNNKEL come from the germline V gene (reference sequence). This CDR3 spans 16 amino acids. CDR3 in DNA: TGTGCCAGCAGCCTCCGACAGGGTTGGACCACCGGGGAGCTGTTTTTT. This sequence encodes CASSLRQGWTTGELFF.

This chain joins TRBV19 and TRBJ2-3; 9 bases map to TRBD1. The CDR3 loop spans 15 amino acids. CDR1 LNHDA and CDR2 SQIVND come from the germline V gene (reference sequence). Unmatched junction bases numbered 5, after V lost 6 bases and J lost 1 base. The CDR3 reads CASRSTGGRTDTQYF. DNA for the CDR3: TGTGCCAGTAGGTCAACAGGGGGCCGCACAGATACGCAGTATTTT.

Only a few counts were recorded for this clone. The chain combines TRBV5-4 with TRBJ2-1, with TRBD1 as a possible D gene (5 bases). Trimming shortened V by 1 base and J by 10 bases, and 9 bases separated the two germline ends. The germline gives CDR1 SGHNT, CDR2 YYREEE (reference sequence). CDR3 length: 12 amino acids. The CDR3 DNA sequence: TGTGCCAGCAGCTTGTTTAAGGGGGAGCAGTTCTTC. As protein: CASSLFKGEQFF. The full variable domain, in which reference TRBV5-4 and TRBJ2-1 provide the parts outside the CDR3, is ETGVTQSPTHLIKTRGQQVTLRCSSQSGHNTVSWYQQALGQGPQFIFQYYREEENGRGNFPPRFSGLQFPNYSSELNVNALELDDSALYLCASSLFKGEQFFGPGTRLTVL.

The chain has TRBV30 and TRBJ2-1; D is unresolved. CDR1 GTSNPN and CDR2 SVGIG come from the germline V gene (reference sequence). The CDR3 runs to 13 residues. V lost 0 bases, J lost 9 bases, and 12 bases lay in between. The CDR3 sequence: CAWSVNSRSEQFF. The CDR3 region has the DNA TGTGCCTGGAGTGTAAACAGCCGTAGTGAGCAGTTCTTC. The whole variable domain, remainder taken from reference TRBV30 and TRBJ2-1, is SQTIHQWPATLVQPVGSPLSLECTVEGTSNPNLYWYRQAAGRGLQLLFYSVGIGQISSEVPQNLSASRPQDRQFILSSKKLLLSDSGFYLCAWSVNSRSEQFFGPGTRLTVL.

This chain joins TRBV11-2 and TRBJ2-2, with D possibly being TRBD1 (6 bases). Trimming shortened V by 5 bases and J by 2 bases, and 9 bases separated the two germline ends. The CDR3 is made up of 14 amino acids. Germline V gene data show CDR1 as SGHAT and CDR2 as FQNNGV. This chain's CDR3 is CASSPDSNTGELFF. CDR3 sequence (DNA): TGTGCCAGCAGCCCGGACAGTAACACCGGGGAGCTGTTTTTT.

This sequence joins TRBV5-1 and TRBJ1-1, with 7 positions matching TRBD1. V shed 5 bases and J 4 bases; nucleotides not matched to a gene: 5. From germline, CDR1 is SGHRS and CDR2 YFSETQ. The CDR3 is made up of 13 amino acids. CDR3 region: CASRTGLGTEAFF. The DNA for the CDR3 is TGCGCCAGCAGGACAGGGTTGGGCACTGAAGCTTTCTTT.

This clone appeared a single time. V usage is TRBV23-1 and J usage is TRBJ1-6, with D possibly TRBD1 on 6 matching bases. TRBV23-1 is an open reading frame, and its role is uncertain. The CDR3 covers 16 residues. V lost 4 bases to trimming and J lost 10 bases, with 20 bases between them. The CDR3 loop reads CASSPSQGGVESPLHF. For the CDR3, the DNA is TGCGCCAGCAGTCCCAGCCAAGGGGGGGTGGAATCACCCCTCCACTTT.

The chain combines TRBV5-1 with TRBJ2-1, with 14 bases lining up with TRBD2. Germline V lookup: CDR1 SGHRS, CDR2 YFSETQ. V shed 0 bases, J shed 6 bases, and the junction held 2 bases outside the gene matches. The CDR3 loop spans 16 amino acids. CDR3 DNA: TGCGCCAGCAGCTTGGGAGGGACTAGCGGGGGCAATGAGCAGTTCTTC. This sequence encodes CASSLGGTSGGNEQFF.